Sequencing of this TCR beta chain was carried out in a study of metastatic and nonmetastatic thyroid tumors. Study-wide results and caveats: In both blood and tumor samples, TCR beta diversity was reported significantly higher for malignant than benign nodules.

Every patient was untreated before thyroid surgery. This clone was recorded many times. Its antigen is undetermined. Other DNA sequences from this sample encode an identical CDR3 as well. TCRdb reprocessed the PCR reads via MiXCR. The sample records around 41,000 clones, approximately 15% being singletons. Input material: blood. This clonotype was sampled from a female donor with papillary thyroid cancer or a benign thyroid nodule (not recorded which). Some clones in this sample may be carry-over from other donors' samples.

CDR3 DNA sequence: TGTGCCAGCAGCCCAAGTAGAGGAGGGCGGAACACAGATACGCAGTATTTT. Residues: CASSPSRGGRNTDTQYF. The rearrangement joins TRBV11-2 to TRBJ2-3; D is perhaps TRBD2 (6 bases). Germline CDR1 and CDR2: SGHAT and FQNNGV. This CDR3 has 17 amino acids. V was pared by 5 bases and J by 2 bases, with 20 bases between. The full variable domain, in which reference TRBV11-2 and TRBJ2-3 provide the parts outside the CDR3, is EAGVAQSPRYKIIEKRQSVAFWCNPISGHATLYWYQQILGQGPKLLIQFQNNGVVDDSQLPKDRFSAERLKGVDSTLKIQPAKLEDSAVYLCASSPSRGGRNTDTQYFGPGTRLTVL.